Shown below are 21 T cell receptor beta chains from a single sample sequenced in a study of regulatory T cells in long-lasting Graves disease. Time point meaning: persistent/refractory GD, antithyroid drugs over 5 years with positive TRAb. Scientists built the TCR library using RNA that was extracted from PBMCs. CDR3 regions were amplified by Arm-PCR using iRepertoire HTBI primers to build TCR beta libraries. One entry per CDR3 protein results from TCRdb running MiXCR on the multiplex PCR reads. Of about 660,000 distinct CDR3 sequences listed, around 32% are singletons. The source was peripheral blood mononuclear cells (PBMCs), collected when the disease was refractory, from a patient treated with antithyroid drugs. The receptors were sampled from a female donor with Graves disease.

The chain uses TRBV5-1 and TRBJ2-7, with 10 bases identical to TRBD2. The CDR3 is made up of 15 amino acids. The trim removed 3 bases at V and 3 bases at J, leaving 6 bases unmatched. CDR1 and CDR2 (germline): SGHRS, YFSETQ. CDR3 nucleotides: TGCGCCAGCAGCTCGAGGACTAGCGGTTTCTACGAGCAGTACTTC. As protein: CASSSRTSGFYEQYF.

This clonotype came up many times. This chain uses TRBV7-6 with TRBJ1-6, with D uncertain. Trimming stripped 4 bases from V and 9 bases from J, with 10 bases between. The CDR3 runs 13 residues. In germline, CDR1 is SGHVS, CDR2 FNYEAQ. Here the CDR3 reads CASSSSGPSPLHF. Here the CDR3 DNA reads TGTGCCAGCAGCTCCAGCGGGCCTTCACCCCTCCACTTT.

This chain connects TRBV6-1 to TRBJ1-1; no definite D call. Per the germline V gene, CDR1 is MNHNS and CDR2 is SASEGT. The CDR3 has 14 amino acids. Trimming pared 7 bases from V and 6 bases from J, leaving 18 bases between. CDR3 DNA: TGTGCCAGCAAGGGTGATAGGGTTAAGCCTGAAGCTTTCTTT. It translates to CASKGDRVKPEAFF.

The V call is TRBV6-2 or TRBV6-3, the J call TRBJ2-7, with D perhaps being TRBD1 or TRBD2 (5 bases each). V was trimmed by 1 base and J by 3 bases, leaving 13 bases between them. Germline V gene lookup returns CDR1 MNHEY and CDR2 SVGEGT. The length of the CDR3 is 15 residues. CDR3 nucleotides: TGTGCCAGCAGTTACTGGGGGACGGAGCTCTACGAGCAGTACTTC. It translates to CASSYWGTELYEQYF.

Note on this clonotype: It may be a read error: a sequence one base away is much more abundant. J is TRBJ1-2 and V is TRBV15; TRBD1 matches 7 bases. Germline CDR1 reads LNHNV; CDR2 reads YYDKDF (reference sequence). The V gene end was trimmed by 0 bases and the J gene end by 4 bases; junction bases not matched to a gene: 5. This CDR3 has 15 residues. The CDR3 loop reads CATSREAGGAYGYTF. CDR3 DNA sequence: TGTGCCACCAGCAGAGAAGCAGGGGGAGCCTATGGCTACACCTTC.

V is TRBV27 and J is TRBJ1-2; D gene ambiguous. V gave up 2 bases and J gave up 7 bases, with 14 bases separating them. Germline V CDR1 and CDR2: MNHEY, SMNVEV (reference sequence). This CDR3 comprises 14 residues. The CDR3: CASSLGVSGAGYTF. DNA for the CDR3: TGTGCCAGCAGTTTAGGAGTCAGTGGAGCTGGCTACACCTTC.

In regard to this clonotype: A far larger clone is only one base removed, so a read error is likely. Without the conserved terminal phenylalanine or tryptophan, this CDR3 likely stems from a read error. DNA for the CDR3: TGTGCCAGCAGCTTGACAGGAGGGCAGCCCCAGCATCTT. Translated: CASSLTGGQPQHL. The chain carries TRBV7-2 and TRBJ1-5; possible D gene TRBD1, 6 bases. This CDR3 has 13 amino acids. Germline V gene lookup returns CDR1 SGHTA and CDR2 FQGNSA. V lost 3 bases to trimming and J lost 7 bases, with 10 bases between them.

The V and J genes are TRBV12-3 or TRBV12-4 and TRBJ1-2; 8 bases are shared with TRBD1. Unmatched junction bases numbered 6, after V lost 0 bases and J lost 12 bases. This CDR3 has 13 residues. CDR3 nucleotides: TGTGCCAGCAGTTTAGCAGGACAGGGTATAAACACCTTC. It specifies CASSLAGQGINTF.

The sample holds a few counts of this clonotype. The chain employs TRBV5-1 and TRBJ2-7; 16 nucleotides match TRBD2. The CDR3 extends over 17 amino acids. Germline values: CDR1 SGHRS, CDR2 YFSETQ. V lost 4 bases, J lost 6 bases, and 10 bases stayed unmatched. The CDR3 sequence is CASSLGTSGRAVPEQYF. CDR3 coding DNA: TGCGCCAGCAGCCTCGGGACTAGCGGGAGGGCCGTCCCCGAGCAGTACTTC.

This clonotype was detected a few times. CDR3 coding DNA: TGCGCCAGCAGCTCTAAGAGGGCTTCGGGGACTGAAGCTTTCTTT. It codes for CASSSKRASGTEAFF. V and J are TRBV5-1 and TRBJ1-1; D is undetermined. The CDR3 runs 15 residues. Trimming pared 3 bases from V and 5 bases from J, leaving 17 bases between. CDR1 and CDR2 (germline): SGHRS, YFSETQ. Full variable domain (outside the CDR3, taken from reference TRBV5-1 and TRBJ1-1): KAGVTQTPRYLIKTRGQQVTLSCSPISGHRSVSWYQQTPGQGLQFLFEYFSETQRNKGNFPGRFSGRQFSNSRSEMNVSTLELGDSALYLCASSSKRASGTEAFFGQGTRLTVV.

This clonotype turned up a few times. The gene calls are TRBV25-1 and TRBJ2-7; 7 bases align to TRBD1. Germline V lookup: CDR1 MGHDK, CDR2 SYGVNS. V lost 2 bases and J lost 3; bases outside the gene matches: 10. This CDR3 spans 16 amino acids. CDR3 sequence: CASSEGDSPRGYEQYF. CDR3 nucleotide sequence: TGTGCCAGCAGTGAAGGGGACAGCCCCAGGGGCTACGAGCAGTACTTC.

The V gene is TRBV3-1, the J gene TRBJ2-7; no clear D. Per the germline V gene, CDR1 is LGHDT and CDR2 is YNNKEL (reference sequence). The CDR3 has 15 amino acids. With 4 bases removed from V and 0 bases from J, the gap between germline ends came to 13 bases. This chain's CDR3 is CASSRFFGPSYEQYF. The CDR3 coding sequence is TGTGCCAGCAGCCGGTTCTTTGGACCCTCCTACGAGCAGTACTTC.

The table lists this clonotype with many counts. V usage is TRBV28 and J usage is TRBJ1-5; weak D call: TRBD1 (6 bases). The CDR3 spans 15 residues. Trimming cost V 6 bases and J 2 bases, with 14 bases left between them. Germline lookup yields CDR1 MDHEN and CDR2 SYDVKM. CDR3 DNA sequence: TGTGCCAGCAGAACCACAGGGAGAGGCAATCAGCCCCAGCATTTT. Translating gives CASRTTGRGNQPQHF.

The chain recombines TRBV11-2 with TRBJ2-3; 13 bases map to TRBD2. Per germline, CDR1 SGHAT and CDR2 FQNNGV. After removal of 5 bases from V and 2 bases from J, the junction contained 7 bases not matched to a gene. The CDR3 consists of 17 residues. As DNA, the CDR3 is TGTGCCAGCAGCCGTACTAGCGGGAGGGCCTCCACAGATACGCAGTATTTT. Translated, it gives CASSRTSGRASTDTQYF.

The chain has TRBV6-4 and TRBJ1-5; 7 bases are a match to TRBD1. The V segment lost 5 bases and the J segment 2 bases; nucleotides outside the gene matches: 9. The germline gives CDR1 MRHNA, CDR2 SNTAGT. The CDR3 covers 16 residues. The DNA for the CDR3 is TGTGCCAGCAGTTCTACAGGGGCGGGCGGCAATCAGCCCCAGCATTTT. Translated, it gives CASSSTGAGGNQPQHF.

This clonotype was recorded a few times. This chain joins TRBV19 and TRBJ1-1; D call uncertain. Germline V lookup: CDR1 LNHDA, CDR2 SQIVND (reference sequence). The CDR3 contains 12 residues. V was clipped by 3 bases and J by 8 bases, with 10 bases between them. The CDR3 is CASSMVGGEAFF. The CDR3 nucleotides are TGTGCCAGTAGTATGGTGGGCGGGGAAGCTTTCTTT. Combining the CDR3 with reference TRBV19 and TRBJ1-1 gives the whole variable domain DGGITQSPKYLFRKEGQNVTLSCEQNLNHDAMYWYRQDPGQGLRLIYYSQIVNDFQKGDIAEGYSVSREKKESFPLTVTSAQKNPTAFYLCASSMVGGEAFFGQGTRLTVV.

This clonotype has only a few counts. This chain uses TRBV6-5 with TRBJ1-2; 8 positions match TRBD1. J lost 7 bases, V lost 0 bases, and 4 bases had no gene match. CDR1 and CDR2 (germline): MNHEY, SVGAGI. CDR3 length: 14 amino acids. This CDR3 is CASSYSGTGGGYTF. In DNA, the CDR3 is TGTGCCAGCAGTTACTCGGGGACAGGAGGTGGCTACACCTTC.

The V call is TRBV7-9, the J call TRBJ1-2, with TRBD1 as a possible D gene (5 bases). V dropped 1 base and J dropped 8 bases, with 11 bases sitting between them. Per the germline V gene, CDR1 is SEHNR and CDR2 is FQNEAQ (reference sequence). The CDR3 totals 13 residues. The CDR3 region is CASSLVSDSGYTF. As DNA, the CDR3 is TGTGCCAGCAGCTTAGTAAGCGACAGCGGCTACACCTTC.

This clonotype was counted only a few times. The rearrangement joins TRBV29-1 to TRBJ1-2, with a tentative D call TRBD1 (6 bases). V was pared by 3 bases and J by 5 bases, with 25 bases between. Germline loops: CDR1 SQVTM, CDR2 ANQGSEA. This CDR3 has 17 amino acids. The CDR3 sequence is CSVDLIGRQDPGYGYTF. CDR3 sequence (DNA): TGCAGCGTTGACCTCATTGGGAGACAGGATCCCGGGTATGGCTACACCTTC.

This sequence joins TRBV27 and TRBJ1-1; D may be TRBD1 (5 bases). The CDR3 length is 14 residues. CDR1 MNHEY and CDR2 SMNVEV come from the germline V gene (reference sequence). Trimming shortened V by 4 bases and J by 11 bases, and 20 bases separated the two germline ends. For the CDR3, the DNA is TGTGCCAGCAGTTCCGGGACGGACCGGATTGGGGCTTTCTTT. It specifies CASSSGTDRIGAFF.

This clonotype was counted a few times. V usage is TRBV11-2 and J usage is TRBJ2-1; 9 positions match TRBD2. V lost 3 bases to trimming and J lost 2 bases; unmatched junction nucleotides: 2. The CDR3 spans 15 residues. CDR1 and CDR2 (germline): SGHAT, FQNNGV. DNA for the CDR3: TGTGCCAGCAGCTTCGGCGGGAGGGCCTACAATGAGCAGTTCTTC. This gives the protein CASSFGGRAYNEQFF.